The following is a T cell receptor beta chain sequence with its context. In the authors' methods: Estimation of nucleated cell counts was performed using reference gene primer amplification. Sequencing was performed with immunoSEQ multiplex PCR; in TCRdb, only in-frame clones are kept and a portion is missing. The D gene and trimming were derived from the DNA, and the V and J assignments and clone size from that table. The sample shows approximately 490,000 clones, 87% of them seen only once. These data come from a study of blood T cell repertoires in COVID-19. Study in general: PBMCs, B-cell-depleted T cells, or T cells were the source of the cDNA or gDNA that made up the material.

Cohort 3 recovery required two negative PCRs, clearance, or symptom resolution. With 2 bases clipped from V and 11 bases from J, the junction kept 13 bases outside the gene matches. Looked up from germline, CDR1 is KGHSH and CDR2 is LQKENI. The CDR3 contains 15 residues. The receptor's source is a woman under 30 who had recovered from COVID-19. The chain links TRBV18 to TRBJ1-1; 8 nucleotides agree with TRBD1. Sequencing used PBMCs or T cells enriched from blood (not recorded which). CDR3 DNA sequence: TGTGCCAGCTCACCATTGAGAGGACAGGGCGTGGCGGCTTTCTTT. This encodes CASSPLRGQGVAAFF.